This T cell receptor beta chain was recorded in a study of T-cell memory formation after mild COVID-19. Germline V CDR1 and CDR2: KGHDR, SFDVKD. CDR3 length: 11 amino acids. V dropped 5 bases and J dropped 7 bases, with 5 bases sitting between them. Via MiXCR, TCRdb re-called the 5' RACE reads, giving one row per CDR3 protein. This table holds about 110,000 distinct CDR3 sequences, over 15% found once. General study results and limits: Later expanders leaned toward CD4+, whereas clones contracting from day 15 to 85 were balanced CD4/CD8.

Details on this clonotype: Its antigen remains unknown.

The specimen sequenced was PBMCs or a T cell subset sorted from them (not recorded which). The chain employs TRBV24-1 and TRBJ2-1; maybe TRBD2 (5 bases). The receptor's source is an adult woman who had mild COVID-19 (a few samples of this study predate the infection). Cell type and time point are not known. DNA for the CDR3: TGTGCCACCAGTGCGGGGAATGAGCAGTTCTTC. Translation gives CATSAGNEQFF.